This T cell receptor beta chain was sequenced in a study of beta chain features in type 1 diabetes. Points on this clone: Antigen: not known.

Expressed TCRB transcripts got sequenced, as all isolated RNA was reverse transcribed. Assay used: immunoSEQ multiplex PCR; TCRdb lists only in-frame clones, some missing. The profile shows 250,000 to 350,000 clones, 14% to 15% of them singletons. Whole-study results and caveats: The study found moderately but significantly shorter TCRB CDR3s in all four CD4+ subsets of Type 1 diabetes patients.

The sequence was collected from a man between 18 and 29 years old with type 1 diabetes. The sample was naive CD4+ T cells from blood.

This chain's CDR3 is CASSTQGEGGYTF. The CDR3 nucleotides are TGTGCCAGCAGCACCCAAGGGGAAGGCGGCTACACCTTC. The chain is built from TRBV21-1 and TRBJ1-2; the table gives TRBD1 as D, unverified against the DNA. TRBV21-1 represents a pseudogene. This CDR3 comprises 13 residues.